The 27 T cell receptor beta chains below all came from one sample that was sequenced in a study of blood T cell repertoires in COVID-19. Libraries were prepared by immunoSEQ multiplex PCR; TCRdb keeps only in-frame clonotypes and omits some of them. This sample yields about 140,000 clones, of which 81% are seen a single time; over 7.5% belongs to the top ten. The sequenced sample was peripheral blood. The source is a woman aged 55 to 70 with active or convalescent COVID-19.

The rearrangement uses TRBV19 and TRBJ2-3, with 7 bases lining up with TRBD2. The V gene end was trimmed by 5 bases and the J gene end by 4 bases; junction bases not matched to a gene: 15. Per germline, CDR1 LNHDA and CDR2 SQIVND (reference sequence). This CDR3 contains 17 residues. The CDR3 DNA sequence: TGTGCCAGTAGTTTCCAACGAACGGGGGGAGTTGCAGATACGCAGTATTTT. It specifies CASSFQRTGGVADTQYF.

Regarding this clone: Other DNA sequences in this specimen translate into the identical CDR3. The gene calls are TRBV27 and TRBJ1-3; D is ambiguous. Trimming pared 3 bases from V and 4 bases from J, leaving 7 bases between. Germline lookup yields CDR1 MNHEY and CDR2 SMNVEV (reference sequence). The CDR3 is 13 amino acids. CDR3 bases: TGTGCCAGCAGTTTTCAGTTCGGAAACACCATATATTTT. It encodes CASSFQFGNTIYF.

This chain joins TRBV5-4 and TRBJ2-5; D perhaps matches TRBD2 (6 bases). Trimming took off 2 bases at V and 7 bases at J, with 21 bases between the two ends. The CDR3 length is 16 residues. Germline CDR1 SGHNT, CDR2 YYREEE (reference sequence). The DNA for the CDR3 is TGTGCCAGCAGCTTATGGGGGGAGGCTCGGGTGCGGACCCAGTACTTC. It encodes CASSLWGEARVRTQYF.

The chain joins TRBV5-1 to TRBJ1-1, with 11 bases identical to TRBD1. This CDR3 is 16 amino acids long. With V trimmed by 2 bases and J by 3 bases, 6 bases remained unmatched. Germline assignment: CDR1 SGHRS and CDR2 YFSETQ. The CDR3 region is CASSLSGTGGYTEAFF. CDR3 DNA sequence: TGCGCCAGCAGCTTATCCGGGACAGGGGGTTACACTGAAGCTTTCTTT.

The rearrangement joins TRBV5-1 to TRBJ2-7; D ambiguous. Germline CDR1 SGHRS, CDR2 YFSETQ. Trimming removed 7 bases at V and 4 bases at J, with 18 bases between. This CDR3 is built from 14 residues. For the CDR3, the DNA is TGCGCCAGCGCATTCCAGCCCTCTAGGTACGAGCAGTACTTC. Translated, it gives CASAFQPSRYEQYF.

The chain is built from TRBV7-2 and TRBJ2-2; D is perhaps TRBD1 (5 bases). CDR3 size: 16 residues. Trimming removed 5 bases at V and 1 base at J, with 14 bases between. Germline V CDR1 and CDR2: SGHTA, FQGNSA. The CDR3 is CASSQRNQGNTGELFF. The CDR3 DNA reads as TGTGCCAGCAGCCAACGAAACCAGGGGAACACCGGGGAGCTGTTTTTT. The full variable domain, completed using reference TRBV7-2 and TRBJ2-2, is GAGVSQSPSNKVTEKGKDVELRCDPISGHTALYWYRQSLGQGLEFLIYFQGNSAPDKSGLPSDRFSAERTGGSVSTLTIQRTQQEDSAVYLCASSQRNQGNTGELFFGEGSRLTVL.

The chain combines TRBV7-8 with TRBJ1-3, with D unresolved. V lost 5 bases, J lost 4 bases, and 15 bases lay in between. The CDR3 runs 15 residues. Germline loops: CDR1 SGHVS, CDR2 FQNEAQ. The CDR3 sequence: CASSPRTPEGNTIYF. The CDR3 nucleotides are TGTGCCAGCAGCCCGAGGACTCCGGAGGGAAACACCATATATTTT.

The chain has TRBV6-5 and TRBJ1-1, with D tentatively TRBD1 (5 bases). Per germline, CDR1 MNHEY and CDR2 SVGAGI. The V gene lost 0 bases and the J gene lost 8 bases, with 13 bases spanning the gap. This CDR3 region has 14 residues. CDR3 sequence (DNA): TGTGCCAGCAGTTACTCGAATCTGGCAGGGGAAGCTTTCTTT. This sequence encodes CASSYSNLAGEAFF.

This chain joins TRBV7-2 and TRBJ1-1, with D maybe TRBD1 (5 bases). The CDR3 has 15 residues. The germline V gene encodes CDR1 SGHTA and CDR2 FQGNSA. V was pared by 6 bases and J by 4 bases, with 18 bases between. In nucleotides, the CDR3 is TGTGCCAGCAGTCAAGGAAGTTTGGGGCGCACTGAAGCTTTCTTT. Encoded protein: CASSQGSLGRTEAFF.

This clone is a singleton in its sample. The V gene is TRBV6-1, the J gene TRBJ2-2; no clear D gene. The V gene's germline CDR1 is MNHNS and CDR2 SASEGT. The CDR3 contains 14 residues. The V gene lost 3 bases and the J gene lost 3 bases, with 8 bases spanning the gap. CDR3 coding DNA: TGTGCCAGCAGTGAGGCAGTTCACACCGGGGAGCTGTTTTTT. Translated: CASSEAVHTGELFF.

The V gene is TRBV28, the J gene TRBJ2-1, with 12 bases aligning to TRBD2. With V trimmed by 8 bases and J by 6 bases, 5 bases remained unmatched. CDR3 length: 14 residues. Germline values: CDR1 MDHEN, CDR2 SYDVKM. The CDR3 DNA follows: TGTGCCAGCGCGACTAGCGGGAGCCTCAATGAGCAGTTCTTC. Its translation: CASATSGSLNEQFF.

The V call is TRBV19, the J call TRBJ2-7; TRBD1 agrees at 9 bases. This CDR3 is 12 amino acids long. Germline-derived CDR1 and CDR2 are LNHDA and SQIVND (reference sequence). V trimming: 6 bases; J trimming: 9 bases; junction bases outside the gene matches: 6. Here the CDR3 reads CASSPDRGWQYV. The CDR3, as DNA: TGTGCCAGTAGCCCGGACAGGGGATGGCAGTACGTC.

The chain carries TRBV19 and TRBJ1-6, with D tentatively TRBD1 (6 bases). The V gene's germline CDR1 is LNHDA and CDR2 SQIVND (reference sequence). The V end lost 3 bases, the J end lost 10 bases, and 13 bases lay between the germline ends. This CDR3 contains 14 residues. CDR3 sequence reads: CASSIRGHRSPLHF. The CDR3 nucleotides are TGTGCCAGTAGTATCCGGGGACATCGGTCACCCCTCCACTTT.

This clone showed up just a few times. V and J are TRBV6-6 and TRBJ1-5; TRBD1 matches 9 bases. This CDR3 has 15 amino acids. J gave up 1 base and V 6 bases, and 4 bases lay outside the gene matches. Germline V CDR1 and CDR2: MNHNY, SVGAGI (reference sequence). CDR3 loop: CASSPQGASNQPQHF. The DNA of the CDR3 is TGTGCCAGCAGCCCACAGGGGGCCAGCAATCAGCCCCAGCATTTT.

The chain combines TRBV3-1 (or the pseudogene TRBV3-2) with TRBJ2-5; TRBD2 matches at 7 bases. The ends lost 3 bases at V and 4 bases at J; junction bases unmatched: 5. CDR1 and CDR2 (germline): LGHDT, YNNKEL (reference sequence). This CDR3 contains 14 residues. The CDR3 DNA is TGTGCCAGCAGCCATGGCCCGGGAGGAGAGACCCAGTACTTC. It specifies CASSHGPGGETQYF.

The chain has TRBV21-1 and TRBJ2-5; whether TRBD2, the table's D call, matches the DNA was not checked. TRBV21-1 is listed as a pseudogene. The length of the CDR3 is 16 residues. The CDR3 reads CASSNALAGGRETQYF. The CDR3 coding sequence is TGTGCCAGCAGCAATGCATTAGCGGGAGGGAGAGAGACCCAGTACTTC.

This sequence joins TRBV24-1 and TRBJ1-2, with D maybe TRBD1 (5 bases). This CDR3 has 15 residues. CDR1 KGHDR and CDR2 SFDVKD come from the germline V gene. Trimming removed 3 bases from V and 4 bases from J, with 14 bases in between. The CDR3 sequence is CATSDPNQGLYGYTF. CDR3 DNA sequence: TGTGCCACCAGTGATCCGAATCAGGGTCTCTATGGCTACACCTTC.

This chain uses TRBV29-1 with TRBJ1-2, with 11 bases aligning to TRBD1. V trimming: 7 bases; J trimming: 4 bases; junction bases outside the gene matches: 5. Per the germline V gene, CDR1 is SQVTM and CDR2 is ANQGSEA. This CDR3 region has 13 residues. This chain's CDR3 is CSARDRGGYGYTF. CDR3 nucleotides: TGCAGCGCACGGGACAGGGGGGGCTATGGCTACACCTTC.

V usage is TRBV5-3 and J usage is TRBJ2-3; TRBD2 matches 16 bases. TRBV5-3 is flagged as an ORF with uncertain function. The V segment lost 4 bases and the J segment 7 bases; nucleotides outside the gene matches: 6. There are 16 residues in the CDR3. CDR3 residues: CARSEGLAGGPNTQYF. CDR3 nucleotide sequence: TGTGCCAGAAGCGAGGGACTAGCGGGGGGGCCAAATACGCAGTATTTT.

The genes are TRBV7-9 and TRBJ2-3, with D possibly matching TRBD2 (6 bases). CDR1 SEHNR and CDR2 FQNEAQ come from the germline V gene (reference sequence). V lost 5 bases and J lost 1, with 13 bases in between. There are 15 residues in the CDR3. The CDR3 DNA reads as TGTGCCAGCAGCCCCCGGGAGATCGGCACAGATACGCAGTATTTT. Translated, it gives CASSPREIGTDTQYF.

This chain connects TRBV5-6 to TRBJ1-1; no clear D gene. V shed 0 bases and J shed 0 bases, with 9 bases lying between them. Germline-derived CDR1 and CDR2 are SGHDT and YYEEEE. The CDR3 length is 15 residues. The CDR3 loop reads CASSLVGRLNTEAFF. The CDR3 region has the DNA TGTGCCAGCAGCTTGGTGGGCAGGCTGAACACTGAAGCTTTCTTT.

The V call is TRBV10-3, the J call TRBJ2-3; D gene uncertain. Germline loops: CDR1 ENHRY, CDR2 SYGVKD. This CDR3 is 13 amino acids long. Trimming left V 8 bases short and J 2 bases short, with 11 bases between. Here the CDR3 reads CAIRGEYTDTQYF. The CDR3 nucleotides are TGTGCCATCCGAGGAGAGTACACAGATACGCAGTATTTT.

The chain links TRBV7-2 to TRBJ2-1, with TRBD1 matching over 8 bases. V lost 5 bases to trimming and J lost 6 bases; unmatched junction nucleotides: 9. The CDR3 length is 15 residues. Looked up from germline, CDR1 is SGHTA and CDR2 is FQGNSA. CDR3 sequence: CASSRQGALANEQFF. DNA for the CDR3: TGTGCCAGCAGCCGCCAGGGGGCTTTGGCCAATGAGCAGTTCTTC.

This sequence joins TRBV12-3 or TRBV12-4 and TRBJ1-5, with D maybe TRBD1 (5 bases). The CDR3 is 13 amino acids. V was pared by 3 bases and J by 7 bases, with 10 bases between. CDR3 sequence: CASSFGGGQPQHF. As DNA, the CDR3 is TGTGCCAGCAGTTTCGGGGGAGGGCAGCCCCAGCATTTT.

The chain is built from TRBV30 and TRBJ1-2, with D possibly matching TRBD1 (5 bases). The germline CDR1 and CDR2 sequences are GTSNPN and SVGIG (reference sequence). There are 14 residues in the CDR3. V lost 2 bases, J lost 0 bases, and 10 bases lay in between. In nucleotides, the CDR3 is TGTGCCTGGAGTCTCCAGACAGCTAACTATGGCTACACCTTC. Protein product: CAWSLQTANYGYTF.

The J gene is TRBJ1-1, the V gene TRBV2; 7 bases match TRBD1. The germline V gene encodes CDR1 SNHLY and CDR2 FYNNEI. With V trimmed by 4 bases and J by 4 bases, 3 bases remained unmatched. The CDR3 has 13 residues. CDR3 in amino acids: CASSGQGGTEAFF. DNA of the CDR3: TGTGCCAGCAGTGGACAGGGAGGCACTGAAGCTTTCTTT.

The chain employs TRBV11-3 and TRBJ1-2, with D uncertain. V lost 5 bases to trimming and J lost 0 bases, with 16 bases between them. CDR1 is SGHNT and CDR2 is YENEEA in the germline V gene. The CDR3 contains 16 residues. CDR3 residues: CASSPQDQVANYGYTF. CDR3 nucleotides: TGTGCCAGCAGCCCCCAGGATCAAGTAGCTAACTATGGCTACACCTTC.